A selection of T cell receptor beta chains follows, all from one sample in a study of molecular identifiers for immune sequencing clone quantification. TCRdb redid the calling of the PCR reads with MiXCR, one entry per CDR3 protein. The data hold more than 300,000 distinct CDR3 sequences, with around 21% observed a single time. The sequencing input was naive CD8+ T cells from blood, with Jurkat cell RNA spiked in. Receptor source: a human donor in good health. Some libraries in this study had Jurkat cell RNA spiked in. Each CDR3 is given with its conserved first and last residue. A D gene is named only where the DNA matches it firmly. Part of the rows lack a size; the others show once, few, many or a class for expanded clones.

J: TRBJ2-3; size: NA; D: TRBD2; V: TRBV28; DNA: TGTGCCAGCAGCACAACCCTCCGACTAGCAGCAGATACGCAGTATTTT; CDR3: CASSTTLRLAADTQYF
J: TRBJ2-7; size: many; D: TRBD1; V: TRBV12-3/TRBV12-4; DNA: TGTGCCAGCAGTTTAGCAGGGTGGACAGGCGTCTCCTACGAGCAGTACTTC; CDR3: CASSLAGWTGVSYEQYF
J: TRBJ2-3; size: many; D: NA; V: TRBV5-1; DNA: TGCGCCAGCAGGGTATTCCTAGTCATTGATACGCAGTATTTT; CDR3: CASRVFLVIDTQYF
J: TRBJ2-5; size: many; D: TRBD1; V: TRBV5-3; DNA: TGTGCCAGCAGCTTGGGGACAGGGGTAGAGACCCAGTACTTC; CDR3: CASSLGTGVETQYF
J: TRBJ1-5; size: many; D: NA; V: TRBV12-3/TRBV12-4; DNA: TGTGCCAGCAGTTTAATTGGCGAGGGGGGAAATCAGCCCCAGCATTTT; CDR3: CASSLIGEGGNQPQHF
J: TRBJ2-7; size: many; D: TRBD1; V: TRBV27; DNA: TGTGCCAGCAGTTTACAGGGGGCCTTGTACGAGCAGTACTTC; CDR3: CASSLQGALYEQYF
J: TRBJ2-7; size: NA; D: NA; V: TRBV25-1; DNA: TGTGCCAGCAGTGAATTGGGGACACCGTACGAGCAGTACTTC; CDR3: CASSELGTPYEQYF
J: TRBJ1-5; size: many; D: NA; V: TRBV28; DNA: TGTGCCAGCAGTCTCGGGACCGACAGTAGCAATCAGCCCCAGCATTTT; CDR3: CASSLGTDSSNQPQHF
J: TRBJ2-2; size: NA; D: NA; V: TRBV6-2/TRBV6-3; DNA: TGTGCCAGCAGCCTCGACAGCTACACCGGGGGGCTGTTTTTT; CDR3: CASSLDSYTGGLFF
J: TRBJ2-7; size: many; D: TRBD2; V: TRBV29-1; DNA: TGCAGCGTTGATTCGATGGGGGGGTACGAGCAGTACTTC; CDR3: CSVDSMGGYEQYF
J: TRBJ2-7; size: many; D: NA; V: TRBV27; DNA: TGTGCCAGCAGTTTCACGACCGGGAGCGAGCAGTACTTC; CDR3: CASSFTTGSEQYF
J: TRBJ2-4; size: many; D: TRBD2; V: TRBV7-9; DNA: TGTGCCAGCAGCCCCGGGACTAGCGGGGGGCACAAAAACATTCAGTACTTC; CDR3: CASSPGTSGGHKNIQYF
J: TRBJ1-1; size: many; D: NA; V: TRBV12-3/TRBV12-4; DNA: TGTGCCAGCAGTCCTACACAGGAGCCGAACACTGAAGCTTTCTTT; CDR3: CASSPTQEPNTEAFF
J: TRBJ1-5; size: NA; D: NA; V: TRBV10-2; DNA: TGCGCCAGCAGTGAGTCAGAGTTTTCTAGCAATCAGCCCCAGCATTTT; CDR3: CASSESEFSSNQPQHF
J: TRBJ1-2; size: many; D: NA; V: TRBV6-6; DNA: TGTGCCAGTCAGCAGTACTATGGCTACACCTTC; CDR3: CASQQYYGYTF
J: TRBJ2-2; size: many; D: TRBD2; V: TRBV27; DNA: TGTGCCAGCAGTTTACTAGCGGGGGGGGCCAACACCGGGGAGCTGTTTTTT; CDR3: CASSLLAGGANTGELFF
J: TRBJ2-3; size: many; D: NA; V: TRBV7-7; DNA: TGTGCCAGCAGTCGCGACAGGACAGATACGCAGTATTTT; CDR3: CASSRDRTDTQYF
J: TRBJ2-7; size: NA; D: TRBD1; V: TRBV7-9; DNA: TGTGCCAGCAGCTCTACTGAGCCCGGGACAGGGGGATACGAGCAGTACTTC; CDR3: CASSSTEPGTGGYEQYF
J: TRBJ2-5; size: NA; D: NA; V: TRBV5-6; DNA: TGTGCCAGCAGCTCCCGAATCTTCCAGCTCCAAGAGACCCAGTACTTC; CDR3: CASSSRIFQLQETQYF
J: TRBJ1-3; size: many; D: NA; V: TRBV13; DNA: TGTGCCAGCAGCTTAGGACCGGGGGCGAAAGGAAACACCATATATTTT; CDR3: CASSLGPGAKGNTIYF
J: TRBJ1-2; size: few; D: NA; V: TRBV4-3; DNA: TGCGCCAGCAGCCAAGATCAGGGACGGTCCTATGGCTACACCTTC; CDR3: CASSQDQGRSYGYTF
J: TRBJ2-5; size: NA; D: NA; V: TRBV4-2; DNA: TGTGCCAGCAGCCAAGAGGCCACCGCAAGGGAGACCCAGTACTTC; CDR3: CASSQEATARETQYF